A single sample is the source of the 27 T cell receptor beta chains below, sequenced in a study of T cells after posttransplantation cyclophosphamide. Repertoires were generated with immunoSEQ multiplex PCR, while TCRdb's copy carries only in-frame clones and drops some. This sample comprises about 37,000 clones, none seen once only. The sequencing input was PBMCs. The receptors stem from a young man in good health and a related stem cell transplant donor.

The rearrangement links TRBV7-3 to TRBJ2-5; TRBD1 might be the D (6 bases). The CDR3 is 13 residues long. Between the trimmed V and J ends, which lost 5 bases and 4 bases, there was a span of 11 bases. The V gene's germline CDR1 is SGHTA and CDR2 FQGTGA. The CDR3 coding sequence is TGTGCCAGCAGCCCAAACAGGGCAGAGACCCAGTACTTC. Amino acid sequence: CASSPNRAETQYF.

The rearrangement links TRBV6-6 to TRBJ2-5, with 7 bases identical to TRBD2. Per germline, CDR1 MNHNY and CDR2 SVGAGI (reference sequence). The CDR3 is made up of 13 amino acids. Unmatched junction bases numbered 6, after V lost 6 bases and J lost 5 bases. CDR3 in amino acids: CASRTSGAETQYF. The DNA of the CDR3 is TGTGCCAGCAGGACCAGCGGGGCGGAGACCCAGTACTTC.

This chain connects TRBV12-3 or TRBV12-4 to TRBJ2-7, with D possibly TRBD2 on 8 matching bases. This CDR3 contains 13 residues. Trimming removed 6 bases from V and 7 bases from J, with 16 bases in between. CDR3 sequence: CASSLGRGREQYF. CDR3 sequence (DNA): TGTGCCAGCAGCCTCGGGAGGGGGCGAGAGCAGTACTTC.

Ten or more counts support this clone. This chain connects TRBV28 to TRBJ1-2; tentatively, D is TRBD1 (5 bases). Trimming pared 6 bases from V and 4 bases from J, leaving 9 bases between. The CDR3 runs 12 residues. Germline V gene data show CDR1 as MDHEN and CDR2 as SYDVKM. The CDR3 is CASRGGAYGYTF. The CDR3 DNA follows: TGTGCCAGCAGGGGAGGGGCCTATGGCTACACCTTC.

This clone was seen many times. J is TRBJ1-2 and V is TRBV27, with a weak D call TRBD1 (6 bases). Trimming pared 0 bases from V and 8 bases from J, leaving 10 bases between. Germline V CDR1 and CDR2: MNHEY, SMNVEV (reference sequence). The CDR3 length is 13 residues. The CDR3 nucleotides are TGTGCCAGCAGTTTATCAGAGGGGGGGGGCTACACCTTC. Translated, it gives CASSLSEGGGYTF.

Many counts were recorded for this clone. The chain employs TRBV7-2 and TRBJ1-5; possibly TRBD1 for D (5 bases). Germline V gene data show CDR1 as SGHTA and CDR2 as FQGNSA. The CDR3 consists of 15 residues. Between the trimmed V and J ends, which lost 1 base and 8 bases, there was a span of 15 bases. The CDR3 nucleotides are TGTGCCAGCAGCTTAGATGTCGGGGGGATGAAGCCCCAGCATTTT. Its translation: CASSLDVGGMKPQHF.

There are many counts of this clone. The rearrangement links TRBV7-2 to TRBJ1-2; 8 nucleotides line up with TRBD1. V was pared by 5 bases and J by 12 bases, with 11 bases of the junction left unmatched. Germline V lookup: CDR1 SGHTA, CDR2 FQGNSA. The CDR3 totals 13 residues. CDR3 amino acids: CASSTKTGVRNTF. The CDR3 DNA reads as TGTGCCAGCAGCACCAAGACAGGGGTGAGAAACACCTTC.

In its sample, this clone was seen many times. The chain combines TRBV6-1 with TRBJ1-1; the match to TRBD1 covers 11 bases. After removal of 4 bases from V and 0 bases from J, the junction contained 4 bases not matched to a gene. This CDR3 comprises 16 residues. Germline V CDR1 and CDR2: MNHNS, SASEGT. The CDR3 loop reads CASSAGQGALNTEAFF. CDR3 coding DNA: TGTGCCAGCAGTGCTGGACAGGGGGCCCTGAACACTGAAGCTTTCTTT.

This clone has at least ten counts. The chain joins TRBV25-1 to TRBJ1-2; weak D call: TRBD1 (6 bases). Germline V gene sequence: CDR1 MGHDK, CDR2 SYGVNS. The germline V and J ends were trimmed by 6 bases and 7 bases, with 18 bases remaining between them. This CDR3 contains 14 residues. Here the CDR3 reads CASSAGMGGLGYTF. The CDR3 DNA is TGTGCCAGCAGCGCTGGTATGGGGGGGCTTGGCTACACCTTC.

The rearrangement uses TRBV9 and TRBJ2-5; D gene ambiguous. There are 15 residues in the CDR3. V lost 0 bases, J lost 4 bases, and 13 bases lay in between. In germline, CDR1 is SGDLS, CDR2 YYNGEE. CDR3 sequence: CASSVGGSSSETQYF. CDR3 DNA: TGTGCCAGCAGCGTAGGCGGCTCCTCTTCAGAGACCCAGTACTTC.

This clone was counted ten times or more. The chain has TRBV11-2 and TRBJ2-7; D unclear. Germline V gene data show CDR1 as SGHAT and CDR2 as FQNNGV. The CDR3 runs 13 residues. Trimming stripped 2 bases from V and 1 base from J, with 6 bases between. CDR3 sequence (DNA): TGTGCCAGCAGCTTACAGACTTCCTACGAGCAGTACTTC. Protein product: CASSLQTSYEQYF.

This clone has ten or more counts. This chain joins TRBV5-1 and TRBJ2-7; D unresolved. The CDR3 runs to 13 residues. The V end lost 0 bases, the J end lost 2 bases, and 6 bases lay between the germline ends. Germline V gene data show CDR1 as SGHRS and CDR2 as YFSETQ. CDR3 in amino acids: CASSLAAPYEQYF. CDR3 nucleotides: TGCGCCAGCAGCTTGGCAGCGCCCTACGAGCAGTACTTC.

This clone was recorded at least ten times. The chain has TRBV12-3 or TRBV12-4 and TRBJ1-2, with 11 nucleotides matching TRBD1. CDR3 length: 16 amino acids. V shed 4 bases, J shed 0 bases, and the junction held 4 bases outside the gene matches. In DNA, the CDR3 is TGTGCCAGCAGTTCTGGACAGGGGGCGACTAACTATGGCTACACCTTC. Translating it yields CASSSGQGATNYGYTF.

This clone was found many times. The rearrangement uses TRBV12-3 or TRBV12-4 and TRBJ2-2, with D perhaps TRBD2 (6 bases). V was pared by 5 bases and J by 4 bases, with 8 bases between. The CDR3 contains 13 residues. In nucleotides, the CDR3 is TGTGCCAGCAGTGTGGAGGGCACCGGGGAGCTGTTTTTT. Its protein product is CASSVEGTGELFF.

This clone occurred a few times. The genes are TRBV5-1 and TRBJ2-3; D possibly corresponds to TRBD2 (6 bases). Germline V CDR1 and CDR2: SGHRS, YFSETQ. The CDR3 has 16 amino acids. The V end was cut by 0 bases, the J end by 0 bases, with 11 bases between. The CDR3 protein is CASSLEGGVSTDTQYF. The CDR3 nucleotides read TGCGCCAGCAGCTTGGAAGGAGGGGTTAGCACAGATACGCAGTATTTT.

The chain is built from TRBV29-1 and TRBJ2-1; possible D gene TRBD1, 8 bases. CDR3 length: 15 amino acids. CDR1 and CDR2 from the germline V gene are SQVTM and ANQGSEA. V shed 6 bases and J shed 8 bases, with 23 bases lying between them. The CDR3 region is CSVGGAGGKVDEQFF. CDR3 bases: TGCAGCGTGGGGGGGGCAGGGGGCAAGGTGGATGAGCAGTTCTTC.

There are many counts of this clone. V usage is TRBV6-6 and J usage is TRBJ1-1; a possible D gene is TRBD1 (6 bases). The germline V gene encodes CDR1 MNHNY and CDR2 SVGAGI (reference sequence). This CDR3 is 14 amino acids long. V was cut by 6 bases and J by 6 bases, with 17 bases left in between. The CDR3 here is CASRAPEAGAEAFF. The CDR3 coding sequence is TGTGCCAGCAGGGCCCCGGAGGCAGGGGCTGAAGCTTTCTTT.

This clone appeared many times. The V and J genes are TRBV7-3 and TRBJ1-2, with a weak D call TRBD1 (6 bases). This CDR3 contains 13 residues. Germline lookup yields CDR1 SGHTA and CDR2 FQGTGA. V was trimmed by 5 bases and J by 8 bases, leaving 15 bases between them. The chain's CDR3 is CASSPQGSRGYTF. The CDR3 DNA reads as TGTGCCAGCAGCCCCCAGGGGTCTCGAGGCTACACCTTC. Using reference TRBV7-3 and TRBJ1-2 for the parts outside the CDR3, the full variable domain is GAGVSQTPSNKVTEKGKYVELRCDPISGHTALYWYRQSLGQGPEFLIYFQGTGAADDSGLPNDRFFAVRPEGSVSTLKIQRTERGDSAVYLCASSPQGSRGYTFGSGTRLTVV.

In its sample, this clone was seen many times. This chain links TRBV10-3 with TRBJ1-3; tentative D call: TRBD1 (6 bases). This CDR3 spans 15 amino acids. Trimming left V 3 bases short and J 0 bases short, with 9 bases between. From germline, CDR1 is ENHRY and CDR2 SYGVKD. CDR3 amino acids: CAISDPTGSGNTIYF. In nucleotides, the CDR3 is TGTGCCATCAGTGACCCGACAGGCTCTGGAAACACCATATATTTT.

This clone was counted many times. The chain combines TRBV27 with TRBJ1-1; D call uncertain. CDR3 length equals 16 residues. The V and J ends lost 0 bases and 1 base respectively, with 12 bases between them. Germline CDR1 MNHEY, CDR2 SMNVEV (reference sequence). The CDR3 DNA is TGTGCCAGCAGTTTATCGTACCCTCAAGGGAACACTGAAGCTTTCTTT. This gives the protein CASSLSYPQGNTEAFF.

This clone was seen repeatedly, ten times or more. The chain uses TRBV7-2 and TRBJ1-2, with D possibly TRBD1 on 6 matching bases. Germline CDR1 is SGHTA and CDR2 is FQGNSA. V was cut by 5 bases and J by 5 bases, with 15 bases left in between. The CDR3 has 14 amino acids. CDR3 nucleotides: TGTGCCAGCAGCAACCAAGTAGGGGGATATGGCTACACCTTC. Translated, it gives CASSNQVGGYGYTF. The full variable domain, completed using reference TRBV7-2 and TRBJ1-2, is GAGVSQSPSNKVTEKGKDVELRCDPISGHTALYWYRQSLGQGLEFLIYFQGNSAPDKSGLPSDRFSAERTGGSVSTLTIQRTQQEDSAVYLCASSNQVGGYGYTFGSGTRLTVV.

This clone appeared many times. The genes are TRBV15 and TRBJ2-7, with TRBD1 identical over 8 bases. There are 16 residues in the CDR3. V gave up 1 base and J gave up 6 bases; unmatched junction bases: 11. Looked up from germline, CDR1 is LNHNV and CDR2 is YYDKDF (reference sequence). The CDR3, as DNA: TGTGCCACCAGCAGAGCCCCACCGGACAGGGTGTCCGAGCAGTACTTC. Translation gives CATSRAPPDRVSEQYF.

This clone showed up many times. The chain combines TRBV12-3 or TRBV12-4 with TRBJ1-6; no firm D call. The CDR3 is made up of 12 amino acids. The V end lost 4 bases, the J end lost 9 bases, and 7 bases lay between the germline ends. CDR3 DNA: TGTGCCAGCAGTTCAGCGCGTTCACCCCTCCACTTT. It codes for CASSSARSPLHF.

This clone showed up many times. This sequence joins TRBV5-6 and TRBJ1-6; 7 positions match TRBD1. Trimming took 4 bases from V and 13 from J; bases not matched to a gene: 8. Looked up from germline, CDR1 is SGHDT and CDR2 is YYEEEE. The CDR3 consists of 13 residues. The CDR3: CASSPQGVGPLHF. The CDR3, as DNA: TGTGCCAGCAGCCCTCAGGGGGTCGGTCCCCTCCACTTT.

This clone turned up a few times. J is TRBJ2-5 and V is TRBV5-4, with TRBD2 identical over 11 bases. The CDR3 loop spans 15 amino acids. Trimming at V came to 0 bases and at J to 5 bases, leaving 3 bases not matched to a gene. Per the germline V gene, CDR1 is SGHNT and CDR2 is YYREEE (reference sequence). CDR3: CASSLVAGGLETQYF. The CDR3 region has the DNA TGTGCCAGCAGCTTGGTAGCGGGGGGGCTTGAGACCCAGTACTTC. Full variable domain (rest looked up from reference TRBV5-4 and TRBJ2-5): ETGVTQSPTHLIKTRGQQVTLRCSSQSGHNTVSWYQQALGQGPQFIFQYYREEENGRGNFPPRFSGLQFPNYSSELNVNALELDDSALYLCASSLVAGGLETQYFGPGTRLLVL.

This clone was seen at least ten times. The chain links TRBV19 to TRBJ2-2; D may be TRBD1 (6 bases). Germline assignment: CDR1 LNHDA and CDR2 SQIVND (reference sequence). CDR3 length equals 14 residues. The ends were cut back, 3 bases at V and 5 bases at J, with 10 bases in the middle. The CDR3 protein is CASSILQGTGELFF. Here the CDR3 DNA reads TGTGCCAGTAGTATCCTACAGGGTACCGGGGAGCTGTTTTTT.

This clone has a count of ten or more. This chain uses TRBV9 with TRBJ1-1; 7 positions match TRBD1. The J segment lost 1 base and the V segment lost 0 bases, leaving 3 bases of the junction unmatched. Looked up from germline, CDR1 is SGDLS and CDR2 is YYNGEE. This CDR3 comprises 15 residues. CDR3 nucleotides: TGTGCCAGCAGCGTAGTGCAGGGGGAGAACACTGAAGCTTTCTTT. Its protein is CASSVVQGENTEAFF.